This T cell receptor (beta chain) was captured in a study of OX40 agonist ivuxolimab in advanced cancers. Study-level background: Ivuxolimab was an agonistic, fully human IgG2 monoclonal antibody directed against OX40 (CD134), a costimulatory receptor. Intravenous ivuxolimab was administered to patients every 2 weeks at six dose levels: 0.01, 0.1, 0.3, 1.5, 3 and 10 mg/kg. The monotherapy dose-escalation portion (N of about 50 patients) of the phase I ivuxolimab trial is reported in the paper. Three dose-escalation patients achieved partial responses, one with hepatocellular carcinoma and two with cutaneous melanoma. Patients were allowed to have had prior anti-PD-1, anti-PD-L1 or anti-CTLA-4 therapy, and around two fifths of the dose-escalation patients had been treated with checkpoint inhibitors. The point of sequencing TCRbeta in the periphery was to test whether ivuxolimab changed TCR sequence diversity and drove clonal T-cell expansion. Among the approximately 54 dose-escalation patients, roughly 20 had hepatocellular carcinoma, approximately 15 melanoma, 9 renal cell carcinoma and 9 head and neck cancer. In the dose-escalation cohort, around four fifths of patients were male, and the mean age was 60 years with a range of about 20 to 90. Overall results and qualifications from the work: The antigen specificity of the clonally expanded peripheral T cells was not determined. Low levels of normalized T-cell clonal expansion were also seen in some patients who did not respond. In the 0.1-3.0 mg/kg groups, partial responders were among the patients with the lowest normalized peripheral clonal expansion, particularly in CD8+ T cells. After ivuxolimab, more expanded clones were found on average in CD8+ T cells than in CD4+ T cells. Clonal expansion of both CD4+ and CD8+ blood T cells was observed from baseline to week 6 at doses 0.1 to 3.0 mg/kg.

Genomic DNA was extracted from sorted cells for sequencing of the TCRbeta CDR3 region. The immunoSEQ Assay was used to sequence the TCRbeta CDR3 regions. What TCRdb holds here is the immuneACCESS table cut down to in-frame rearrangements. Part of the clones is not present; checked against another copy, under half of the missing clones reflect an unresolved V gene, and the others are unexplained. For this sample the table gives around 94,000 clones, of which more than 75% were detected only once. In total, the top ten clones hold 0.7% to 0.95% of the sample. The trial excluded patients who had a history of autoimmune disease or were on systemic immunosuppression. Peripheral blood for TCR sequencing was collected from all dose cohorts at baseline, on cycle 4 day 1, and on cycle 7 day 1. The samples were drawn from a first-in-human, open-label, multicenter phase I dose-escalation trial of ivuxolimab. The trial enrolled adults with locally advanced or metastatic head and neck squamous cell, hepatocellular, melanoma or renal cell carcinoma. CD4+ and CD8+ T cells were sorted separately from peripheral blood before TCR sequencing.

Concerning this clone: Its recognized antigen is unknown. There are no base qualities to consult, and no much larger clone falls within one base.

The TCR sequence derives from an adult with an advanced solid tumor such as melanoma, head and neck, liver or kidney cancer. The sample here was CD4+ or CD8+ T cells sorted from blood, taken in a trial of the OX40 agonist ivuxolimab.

The DNA reads TGCAGCGTTGGTCTTACGGGGGCGTACGAGCAGTACTTC. Its protein is CSVGLTGAYEQYF. The chain is encoded by TRBV29-1 joined to TRBJ2-7, with the D assignment possibly TRBD1 or TRBD2, given 6 matching bases for each. Trimming costs V 4 bases and J 4 bases, and their ends lie 14 bases apart. The germline V gene sets CDR1 to SQVTM and CDR2 to ANQGSEA. Taken from cysteine to phenylalanine, the CDR3 has 13 residues. Of all the DNA, just the CDR3 is kept, 39 bases in frame from base 1.